Listed below are T cell receptor beta chains from one sample, sequenced in a study of CD8 T cells in Susac syndrome. TCRdb recomputed calls from the immunoSEQ multiplex PCR reads with MiXCR, one row per CDR3 protein. Of under 150,000 distinct CDR3 sequences detected, 75% to 90% appear once; the ten largest clones hold around 0.49%. Sequenced sample: CD8+ T cells from PBMCs. The receptors stem from a human donor with multiple sclerosis. CDR3s include the opening cysteine and the closing phenylalanine or tryptophan. D genes are given only for firm matches. Clone size is shown for a subset of rows, as once, few, many or a class of expanded clone.

j_gene	abundance	v_gene	d_gene	CDR3nt	CDR3aa
TRBJ2-7	few	TRBV5-6	-	TGTGCCAGCAGCTTGGGAGACGACGAGCAGTACTTC	CASSLGDDEQYF
TRBJ2-5	few	TRBV7-2	TRBD2	TGTGCCAGCAGCTTAGGAGCGGGAGGACCCGGGGAGACCCAGTACTTC	CASSLGAGGPGETQYF
TRBJ1-1	-	TRBV5-5	-	TGTGCCAGCAGCTTATCGGGACACTCGAACACTGAAGCTTTCTTT	CASSLSGHSNTEAFF
TRBJ1-2	-	TRBV5-1	-	TGCGCCAGCAGCTATACTATGGATGGCTACACCTTC	CASSYTMDGYTF
TRBJ2-7	-	TRBV3-1	-	TGTGCCAGCAGCCCCACGTCGGGACTCCCCCAGGAGCAGTACTTC	CASSPTSGLPQEQYF
TRBJ1-2	-	TRBV7-9	-	TGTGCCAGCAGCTTACAGAACTATGGCTACACCTTC	CASSLQNYGYTF
TRBJ2-7	-	TRBV5-4	-	TGTGCCAGCAGCTTCGGCAGGGGGGCTTACGAGCAGTACTTC	CASSFGRGAYEQYF
TRBJ1-5	-	TRBV6-2/TRBV6-3	-	TGTGCCAGCAGTTCACGGGGGAGGGGCAATCAGCCCCAGCATTTT	CASSSRGRGNQPQHF
TRBJ2-1	-	TRBV5-1	-	TGCGCCAGCAGCTTGGGCTACTACAGAGAAGAAAATGAGCAGTTCTTC	CASSLGYYREENEQFF
TRBJ1-1	-	TRBV5-6	-	TGTGCCAGCAGCGATGGTGACGCCGAAGCTTTCTTT	CASSDGDAEAFF
TRBJ2-2	-	TRBV11-2	-	TGTGCCAGCAGCTTCGGAAACACCGGGGAGCTGTTTTTT	CASSFGNTGELFF
TRBJ2-3	-	TRBV12-3/TRBV12-4	-	TGTGCCAGCAGTTTATTAGGGCTCCCTAGCACAGATACGCAGTATTTT	CASSLLGLPSTDTQYF
TRBJ1-5	-	TRBV20-1	-	TGCAGTGCTACATATCAGGGGCAGCCCCAGCATTTT	CSATYQGQPQHF
TRBJ2-7	few	TRBV6-5	-	TGTGCCAGCAGTTACGGGCACCCGTTCTCCTACGAGCAGTACTTC	CASSYGHPFSYEQYF
TRBJ2-1	once	TRBV11-1	-	TGTGCCAGCAGCTTAGTAGAAGGAGATCAGTTCTTC	CASSLVEGDQFF
TRBJ2-1	-	TRBV5-1	TRBD2	TGCGCCAGCAGCCCCAGACTGCTAGCGGACTCCTACAATGAGCAGTTCTTC	CASSPRLLADSYNEQFF
TRBJ2-1	few	TRBV6-1	-	TGTGCCATCAGTGAGGGGAATGAGCAGTTCTTC	CAISEGNEQFF
TRBJ1-1	once	TRBV27	-	TGTGCCAGCGGATTGACCAGCGAGAACACTGAAGCTTTCTTT	CASGLTSENTEAFF
TRBJ2-3	-	TRBV27	TRBD1	TGTGCCAGCACCCCTGGGACAGCTTATAGCACAGATACGCAGTATTTT	CASTPGTAYSTDTQYF
TRBJ2-1	-	TRBV12-3/TRBV12-4	-	TGTGCCAGCAGTTTAGGGGGGCTAGGCAATGAGCGGTTCTTC	CASSLGGLGNERFF
TRBJ2-1	few	TRBV4-1	TRBD2	TGCGCCAGCAGCCAAATGGGCGCGGGAGATAGGGGTGAGCAGTTCTTC	CASSQMGAGDRGEQFF
TRBJ2-5	few	TRBV5-6	TRBD1	TGTGCCAGCAGCTTGGGTGGCACAGGGGGTGGTGAGACCCAGTACTTC	CASSLGGTGGGETQYF
TRBJ2-1	-	TRBV6-1	-	TGTGCCAGCAGTTCCGGGACCTCCTACAATGAGCAGTTCTTC	CASSSGTSYNEQFF
TRBJ2-1	few	TRBV9	-	TGTGCCAGCAGCGTAGCGCGGGAAAACAATGAGCAGTTCTTC	CASSVARENNEQFF
TRBJ1-1	-	TRBV9	-	TGTGCCAGCAGCATATGGGGGGGAGAAGGACACACGAACACTGAAGCTTTCTTT	CASSIWGGEGHTNTEAFF
TRBJ2-1	-	TRBV19	-	TGTGCCAGTAGTATAGGCGAAAACAATGAGCAGTTCTTC	CASSIGENNEQFF
TRBJ1-5	few	TRBV4-3	-	TGCGCCAGCAGCCAAGATGGCATCCCGGGGGAGCAGCCCCAGCATTTT	CASSQDGIPGEQPQHF
TRBJ1-1	-	TRBV7-9	-	TGTGCCAGCAGCTTAGTGGTCTCAAAACTCACTGAAGCTTTCTTT	CASSLVVSKLTEAFF
TRBJ2-1	-	TRBV5-1	TRBD2	TGCGCCAGCAGCTTCTGGACTAGCGGGAACAATGAGCAGTTCTTC	CASSFWTSGNNEQFF
TRBJ1-6	-	TRBV30	-	TGTGCCTCGGACGGAAAGACCCCGGCGGACTCACCCCTCCACTTT	CASDGKTPADSPLHF
TRBJ1-2	-	TRBV6-5	-	TGTGCCAGCAGTTACTCGCGGGGAGGAGGGGATGGCTACACCTTC	CASSYSRGGGDGYTF
TRBJ2-1	-	TRBV20-1	-	TGCAGTGCAAGAAATGGGTACAATGAGCAGTTCTTC	CSARNGYNEQFF
TRBJ2-5	-	TRBV6-2/TRBV6-3	-	TGTGCCAGCAATTCGTTACAAGAGACCCAGTACTTC	CASNSLQETQYF
TRBJ1-1	once	TRBV29-1	TRBD1	TGCAGCGTGAGAGGGGGACAGGGGATCCTAGACACTGAAGCTTTCTTT	CSVRGGQGILDTEAFF
TRBJ1-1	few	TRBV13	-	TGTGCCAGCAGCTTTCAAGACTATGAAGCTTTCTTT	CASSFQDYEAFF
TRBJ1-5	-	TRBV18	-	TGTGCCAGCTCACCATACAGTTCCAATCGGCCCCAGCATTTT	CASSPYSSNRPQHF
TRBJ1-1	once	TRBV6-6	-	TGTGCCAGCAGGAACCCCCCCAGGGGTATGAACACTGAAGCTTTCTTT	CASRNPPRGMNTEAFF
TRBJ2-2	-	TRBV9	-	TGTGCCAGCAGCTCCCCCAAGGCAGGATTGAACACCGGGGAGCTGTTTTTT	CASSSPKAGLNTGELFF
TRBJ2-3	-	TRBV19	TRBD1	TGTGCCAGTAGTCCTGAGGGCCCAGGGGGAGATACGCAGTATTTT	CASSPEGPGGDTQYF
TRBJ1-1	-	TRBV6-5	-	TGTGCCACTGGGTACGACAGCCTGAACACTGAAGCTTTCTTT	CATGYDSLNTEAFF
TRBJ2-1	few	TRBV5-1	TRBD2	TGCGCCAGCAGCTCGCATGGACTAGCGGGAGGCAATGAGCAGTTCTTC	CASSSHGLAGGNEQFF
TRBJ2-7	-	TRBV10-3	-	TGTGCCACCAAACCCGAACTAGAGGCCCAGCAGTACTTC	CATKPELEAQQYF
TRBJ2-3	-	TRBV29-1	TRBD2	TGCAGCGTTGAAGATCCGCTAGCGGGGGTATCAGATACGCAGTATTTT	CSVEDPLAGVSDTQYF
TRBJ1-1	-	TRBV16	-	TGTGCCAGCAGCCAATCCACCTGGAACACTGAAGCTTTCTTT	CASSQSTWNTEAFF
TRBJ1-4	-	TRBV4-1	TRBD1	TGCGCCAGCAGCCAGGGACAGGGGGTTCGCGAAAAACTGTTTTTT	CASSQGQGVREKLFF
TRBJ2-5	-	TRBV13	TRBD1	TGTGCCAGCAGCCTAAAGACAGGGGTGGAGACCCAGTACTTC	CASSLKTGVETQYF
TRBJ1-5	once	TRBV19	TRBD1	TGTGCCAGTAGTATTTGGGACAGGAATCAGCCCCAGCATTTT	CASSIWDRNQPQHF
TRBJ2-2	-	TRBV2	TRBD2	TGTGCCAGCAGTGACCAGACTAGCGACATACCCGGGGAGCTGTTTTTT	CASSDQTSDIPGELFF
TRBJ2-3	-	TRBV5-6	-	TGTGCCAGCAGCTTGTCGAGCACAGATACGCAGTATTTT	CASSLSSTDTQYF
TRBJ2-1	-	TRBV6-5	TRBD1	TGTGCCAGCAGTTACTCGGGACAGGGGAGCGATGAGCAGTTCTTC	CASSYSGQGSDEQFF
TRBJ2-2	-	TRBV12-3/TRBV12-4	TRBD2	TGTGCCAGCAGTTTGGGGACTAGCGGGAGGGACGGGGAGCTGTTTTTT	CASSLGTSGRDGELFF
TRBJ2-3	-	TRBV6-2/TRBV6-3	TRBD2	TGTGCCAGCAGCCTCTCCAGTGCGGCGGGAGGGAGCACAGATACGCAGTATTTT	CASSLSSAAGGSTDTQYF
TRBJ2-7	-	TRBV14	-	TGTGCCAGCAGCCCGGGTATGGCCTTCTCCTACGAGCAGTACTTC	CASSPGMAFSYEQYF